This passage covers 22 T cell receptor beta chains from one sample sequenced in a study of blood T cell repertoires in COVID-19. Generated by immunoSEQ multiplex PCR, the TCRdb table keeps only in-frame clones and is missing some. The data hold roughly 290,000 clones, with approximately 91% observed a single time. Input material: peripheral blood. These receptor sequences come from a woman aged 60-70 years with acute or convalescent COVID-19.

V and J are TRBV7-6 and TRBJ2-2; 7 positions agree with TRBD2. From germline, CDR1 is SGHVS and CDR2 FNYEAQ. The junction had 16 bases not matched to a gene; V was cut back by 7 bases and J by 5 bases. The length of the CDR3 is 17 residues. This CDR3 is CASIPSPSGAGTGELFF. CDR3 nucleotide sequence: TGTGCCAGCATCCCTTCCCCGTCGGGAGCGGGAACCGGGGAGCTGTTTTTT.

The chain has TRBV6-1 and TRBJ1-2; D unresolved. This CDR3 has 15 residues. The germline V and J ends were trimmed by 0 bases and 2 bases, with 10 bases remaining between them. Germline CDR1 and CDR2: MNHNS and SASEGT. Written as DNA, the CDR3 is TGTGCCAGCAGTGAAGCCCTCCGGGAAAACTATGGCTACACCTTC. Residues: CASSEALRENYGYTF.

This clone appeared once. This chain joins TRBV29-1 and TRBJ2-3; 7 nucleotides match TRBD2. CDR1 and CDR2 (germline): SQVTM, ANQGSEA. Losses at the gene ends were 2 bases for V and 2 bases for J; bases not matched to a gene: 10. This CDR3 spans 16 amino acids. CDR3 amino acids: CSVESLTSEPTDTQYF. Written as DNA, the CDR3 is TGCAGCGTTGAAAGCCTCACTAGCGAGCCCACAGATACGCAGTATTTT.

The chain's CDR3 is CASSFAGSDNTGELFF. CDR3 nucleotide sequence: TGTGCCAGCAGTTTTGCGGGGTCGGATAACACCGGGGAGCTGTTTTTT. This chain connects TRBV28 to TRBJ2-2; perhaps TRBD2 as D (6 bases). This CDR3 has 16 amino acids. Germline CDR1 MDHEN, CDR2 SYDVKM. V dropped 3 bases and J dropped 2 bases, with 13 bases sitting between them.

The CDR3 nucleotides are TGTGCCAGCAGCCAAAGAAAGGAGAGTCCGCAGTATTTT. This encodes CASSQRKESPQYF. V usage is TRBV3-1 (or the pseudogene TRBV3-2) and J usage is TRBJ2-3; no definite D call. Trimming stripped 2 bases from V and 10 bases from J, with 13 bases between. Germline loops: CDR1 LGHDT, CDR2 YNNKEL (reference sequence). The CDR3 totals 13 residues.

The chain combines TRBV27 with TRBJ1-1; D possibly corresponds to TRBD1 (6 bases). CDR1 and CDR2 from the germline V gene are MNHEY and SMNVEV (reference sequence). The CDR3 contains 14 residues. V dropped 5 bases and J dropped 0 bases, with 10 bases sitting between them. The CDR3 sequence is CASSDRSMNTEAFF. The CDR3 DNA sequence: TGTGCCAGCAGTGACAGGTCCATGAACACTGAAGCTTTCTTT.

This clone has just one count. The chain combines TRBV2 with TRBJ1-2; D is unclear. This CDR3 is 16 amino acids long. Germline V gene sequence: CDR1 SNHLY, CDR2 FYNNEI. Trimming removed 2 bases at V and 5 bases at J, with 18 bases between. The chain's CDR3 is CASSETLEAAYYGYTF. The CDR3, as DNA: TGTGCCAGCAGTGAAACCCTCGAGGCAGCTTATTATGGCTACACCTTC.

The chain links TRBV7-2 to TRBJ2-3; 15 bases are a match to TRBD2. The germline gives CDR1 SGHTA, CDR2 FQGNSA. V lost 0 bases, J lost 4 bases, and 11 bases stayed unmatched. The CDR3 runs to 20 residues. CDR3 in amino acids: CASSLASGLAGGRSSDTQYF. In DNA form, the CDR3 reads TGTGCCAGCAGCTTAGCCTCAGGACTAGCGGGAGGGCGTTCCTCAGATACGCAGTATTTT.

The gene calls are TRBV7-3 and TRBJ1-6, with a tentative D call TRBD1 (6 bases). The CDR3 spans 12 residues. V was trimmed by 6 bases and J by 9 bases, leaving 9 bases between them. Germline V gene data show CDR1 as SGHTA and CDR2 as FQGTGA. CDR3 sequence: CASRDSSSPLHF. CDR3 nucleotide sequence: TGTGCCAGCAGGGACAGTAGTTCACCCCTCCACTTT. The full variable domain, completed using reference TRBV7-3 and TRBJ1-6, is GAGVSQTPSNKVTEKGKYVELRCDPISGHTALYWYRQSLGQGPEFLIYFQGTGAADDSGLPNDRFFAVRPEGSVSTLKIQRTERGDSAVYLCASRDSSSPLHFGNGTRLTVT.

To note about this clone: A read error may produce the germline difference seen at one junction end. This sequence joins TRBV7-7 and TRBJ2-1; 7 nucleotides line up with TRBD2. Germline CDR1 is SSHAT and CDR2 is FNYEAQ (reference sequence). The CDR3 runs to 16 residues. CDR3 loop: CASSERSSGANNEQFF. CDR3 DNA sequence: TGTGCTAGCAGTGAGCGGTCTAGCGGAGCAAACAATGAGCAGTTCTTC.

This chain uses TRBV7-2 with TRBJ2-1; a weak D match, TRBD1 (6 bases). The V gene lost 3 bases and the J gene lost 7 bases, with 13 bases spanning the gap. Germline CDR1 reads SGHTA; CDR2 reads FQGNSA. This CDR3 comprises 14 residues. The CDR3 is CASSFAQRGNEQFF. CDR3 in DNA: TGTGCCAGCAGCTTCGCGCAGAGGGGGAATGAGCAGTTCTTC.

The chain is built from TRBV11-2 and TRBJ2-3; the match to TRBD1 covers 8 bases. V lost 5 bases and J lost 3; bases outside the gene matches: 1. This CDR3 is 13 amino acids long. The germline gives CDR1 SGHAT, CDR2 FQNNGV. CDR3 sequence reads: CASSRTGTDTQYF. CDR3 bases: TGTGCCAGCAGCCGGACAGGGACAGATACGCAGTATTTT.

This sequence joins TRBV29-1 and TRBJ1-5; D gene ambiguous. Trimming removed 6 bases at V and 5 bases at J, with 14 bases between. The germline V gene has CDR1 SQVTM and CDR2 ANQGSEA. CDR3 length equals 13 residues. CDR3 nucleotides: TGCAGCGTGAAGACATTGACCGATCAGCCCCAGCATTTT. Translated: CSVKTLTDQPQHF. The variable domain in full, completed from reference TRBV29-1 and TRBJ1-5, reads SAVISQKPSRDICQRGTSLTIQCQVDSQVTMMFWYRQQPGQSLTLIATANQGSEATYESGFVIDKFPISRPNLTFSTLTVSNMSPEDSSIYLCSVKTLTDQPQHFGDGTRLSIL.

The sample holds one count of this clone. The V gene is TRBV9, the J gene TRBJ1-3; maybe TRBD1 (6 bases). The CDR3 runs 16 residues. Germline CDR1 is SGDLS and CDR2 is YYNGEE. Trimming removed 1 base from V and 1 base from J, with 12 bases in between. The DNA for the CDR3 is TGTGCCAGCAGCGTATCGGACAGCCAGTCTGGAAACACCATATATTTT. Translating it yields CASSVSDSQSGNTIYF.

The chain uses TRBV2 and TRBJ1-6, with 7 nucleotides matching TRBD1. V lost 4 bases to trimming and J lost 6 bases; unmatched junction nucleotides: 9. The V gene's germline CDR1 is SNHLY and CDR2 FYNNEI. The length of the CDR3 is 16 residues. CDR3: CASSGAGTAVNSPLHF. In DNA, the CDR3 is TGTGCCAGCAGTGGTGCCGGGACAGCAGTTAATTCACCCCTCCACTTT.

The rearrangement joins TRBV7-9 to TRBJ2-5, with TRBD1 matching over 7 bases. CDR1 SEHNR and CDR2 FQNEAQ come from the germline V gene (reference sequence). The junction had 2 bases not matched to a gene; V was cut back by 5 bases and J by 2 bases. CDR3 length: 13 residues. The CDR3 sequence is CASSGQEQETQYF. CDR3 DNA: TGTGCCAGCAGCGGACAGGAACAAGAGACCCAGTACTTC.

V is TRBV3-1 (or the pseudogene TRBV3-2) and J is TRBJ2-7, with D uncertain. The CDR3 runs 14 residues. Germline V gene lookup returns CDR1 LGHDT and CDR2 YNNKEL (reference sequence). V dropped 4 bases and J dropped 6 bases, with 16 bases sitting between them. CDR3 coding DNA: TGTGCCAGCAGCCCCGGTTACGCCACTGGCGAGCAGTACTTC. Translation gives CASSPGYATGEQYF.

This clone was recorded once. The chain is built from TRBV5-1 and TRBJ1-5; the match to TRBD1 covers 9 bases. The CDR3 spans 18 residues. Germline V lookup: CDR1 SGHRS, CDR2 YFSETQ. V was clipped by 0 bases and J by 6 bases; unmatched bases: 13. CDR3: CASSLGPSGTGRGQPQHF. CDR3 DNA: TGCGCCAGCAGCTTGGGTCCCTCCGGGACAGGGAGGGGTCAGCCCCAGCATTTT.

V usage is TRBV7-2 and J usage is TRBJ1-2, with TRBD1 matching 10 bases. The CDR3 is 14 residues long. With V trimmed by 5 bases and J by 3 bases, 3 bases remained unmatched. The V gene's germline CDR1 is SGHTA and CDR2 FQGNSA. CDR3 sequence (DNA): TGTGCCAGCAGCGTGACAGGGGGCGACTATGGCTACACCTTC. Amino acids: CASSVTGGDYGYTF.

The chain is built from TRBV10-3 and TRBJ2-7; the match to TRBD2 covers 9 bases. This CDR3 has 19 amino acids. Germline V CDR1 and CDR2: ENHRY, SYGVKD. V shed 0 bases and J 0 bases; nucleotides not matched to a gene: 12. The CDR3 DNA reads as TGTGCCATCAGTGAGTCGTCGAGAAGTAGCGGGGGTCTCTCCTACGAGCAGTACTTC. It yields the protein CAISESSRSSGGLSYEQYF.

V gene TRBV7-2 combines with J gene TRBJ1-1; D might be TRBD1 (5 bases). The germline V gene encodes CDR1 SGHTA and CDR2 FQGNSA. With 1 base removed from V and 1 base from J, the gap between germline ends came to 13 bases. The CDR3 totals 16 residues. CDR3 nucleotide sequence: TGTGCCAGCAGCTTAGATTATAACAGGCCGAACACTGAAGCTTTCTTT. Translating it yields CASSLDYNRPNTEAFF.

The chain has TRBV5-6 and TRBJ2-1; TRBD1 matches 7 bases. The CDR3 extends over 14 amino acids. V was clipped by 3 bases and J by 4 bases; unmatched bases: 4. Germline values: CDR1 SGHDT, CDR2 YYEEEE. This chain's CDR3 is CASSSLDRYNEQFF. The CDR3 DNA reads as TGTGCCAGCAGCTCCCTGGACAGGTACAATGAGCAGTTCTTC.